This T cell receptor beta chain was captured in a study of cytomegalovirus exposure and HLA in healthy donors. With 3 bases clipped from V and 3 bases from J, the junction kept 6 bases outside the gene matches. There are 16 residues in the CDR3. Germline CDR1 reads WNHNN; CDR2 reads SYGVQD (reference sequence). About this clone: Its antigen is still unknown.

This PCR relied on a set of 60 Vbeta primers and 13 Jbeta primers. Some clones are missing from TCRdb's copy, which holds only in-frame ones; the method was immunoSEQ multiplex PCR. The sample contains 170,000 or so clones, approximately 84% of which appear only once. Study-level points and caveats: According to the study, roughly 160 TCR beta chains were cytomegalovirus-associated. Published work reported that the classifier diagnosed cytomegalovirus status with high specificity and sensitivity.

The sequenced material came from PBMCs. The gene calls are TRBV10-1 and TRBJ2-1, with TRBD2 matching 9 bases. This clonotype was obtained from a girl aged 10-17 years in good health and CMV-seropositive. This CDR3 is CASSDTAGGHYNEQFF. The CDR3 nucleotides read TGCGCCAGCAGTGACACAGCGGGGGGACACTACAATGAGCAGTTCTTC.